This T cell receptor beta chain appears in the sequencing data of a study of CD8 T cells in ankylosing spondylitis. General observations from the study: Previous work reported some of these motif variants in the synovial fluid and blood of reactive arthritis.

This clonotype was picked up many times. Its cognate antigen is unknown. V was trimmed by 8 bases and J by 0 bases, leaving 11 bases between them. CDR1 MNHNS and CDR2 SASEGT come from the germline V gene. The CDR3 length is 14 residues. Making the TCR beta libraries involved quantitative 5'-RACE with molecular barcodes. TCRdb called the 5' RACE reads again in MiXCR, with one record for every CDR3 protein. The table shows hundreds of thousands of distinct CDR3 sequences, with 20% to 25% occurring only once. The chain combines TRBV6-1 with TRBJ1-5; no reliable D call. The receptor was derived from a male donor with ankylosing spondylitis or in good health (not recorded which). Sequencing was done on a sample of blood, either unsorted or a sorted T cell fraction (not recorded which). This CDR3 is CASESGGSNQPQHF. In DNA, the CDR3 is TGTGCCAGCGAGAGCGGAGGTAGCAATCAGCCCCAGCATTTT.